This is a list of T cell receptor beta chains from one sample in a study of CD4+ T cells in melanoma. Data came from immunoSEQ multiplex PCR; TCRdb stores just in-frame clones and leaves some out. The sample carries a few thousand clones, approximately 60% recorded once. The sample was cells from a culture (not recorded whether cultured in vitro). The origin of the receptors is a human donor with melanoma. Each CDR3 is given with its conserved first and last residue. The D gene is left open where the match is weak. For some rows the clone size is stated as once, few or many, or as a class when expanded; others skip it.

CASSPVGVTGELFF,TGTGCCAGCTCACCAGTGGGGGTCACCGGGGAGCTGTTTTTT,.,TRBV18,TRBJ2-2,.
CASSVTGVNTEAFF,TGTGCCAGCAGTGTAACAGGGGTGAACACTGAAGCTTTCTTT,.,TRBV28,TRBJ1-1,TRBD1
CASSQDYQNTEAFF,TGCGCCAGCAGCCAAGACTATCAGAACACTGAAGCTTTCTTT,.,TRBV4-1,TRBJ1-1,.
CASSLEVRTPTYGYTF,TGTGCCAGCAGCTTAGAAGTGAGGACACCTACCTATGGCTACACCTTC,.,TRBV7-9,TRBJ1-2,.
CASGARSTEAFF,TGCGCCAGCGGGGCCAGGTCCACTGAAGCTTTCTTT,.,TRBV4-1,TRBJ1-1,.
CASSKGGYNEQFF,TGTGCCAGCAGTAAGGGGGGGTACAATGAGCAGTTCTTC,.,TRBV25-1,TRBJ2-1,.
CASSLPPGRGGYGYTF,TGTGCCAGCAGCTTGCCGCCGGGGAGGGGGGGCTATGGCTACACCTTC,.,TRBV5-4,TRBJ1-2,.
CASSPTRVTYEQYF,TGTGCCAGCAGTCCAACCAGGGTAACCTACGAGCAGTACTTC,.,TRBV27,TRBJ2-7,.
CASSLGRAVGETQYF,TGTGCCAGCAGCTTAGGTCGGGCAGTCGGGGAGACCCAGTACTTC,few,TRBV11-2,TRBJ2-5,.
CASSPGPREQYF,TGTGCCAGCAGCCCGGGACCGAGGGAGCAGTACTTC,few,TRBV9,TRBJ2-7,.
CASSPTSGGAYEQFF,TGTGCCAGCAGCCCGACTAGCGGGGGGGCTTATGAGCAGTTCTTC,.,TRBV6-5,TRBJ2-1,TRBD2
CASSTVLAGGPDTQYF,TGTGCCAGCAGCACAGTACTAGCGGGGGGGCCAGATACGCAGTATTTT,medium-sized,TRBV5-6,TRBJ2-3,TRBD2
CASSLATRINTEAFF,TGCGCCAGCAGCTTGGCCACACGGATAAACACTGAAGCTTTCTTT,.,TRBV5-1,TRBJ1-1,.
CAWSRAGSQETQYF,TGTGCCTGGAGTAGAGCGGGGTCTCAAGAGACCCAGTACTTC,large,TRBV30,TRBJ2-5,TRBD2
CASRGTILADTQYF,TGTGCCAGCAGAGGGACTATCCTCGCAGATACGCAGTATTTT,.,TRBV6-5,TRBJ2-3,TRBD2
CASSLARRGRTEAFF,TGTGCCAGCAGCTTAGCGCGTAGGGGGCGAACTGAAGCTTTCTTT,.,TRBV7-9,TRBJ1-1,TRBD1
CASSPGSSQETQYF,TGTGCCAGCAGCCCGGGGTCCTCACAAGAGACCCAGTACTTC,.,TRBV5-4,TRBJ2-5,.
CASSHPPSGPQTNEKLFF,TGCGCCAGCAGCCACCCGCCCTCAGGGCCCCAAACTAATGAAAAACTGTTTTTT,.,TRBV4-1,TRBJ1-4,.
CASSLRQSIYNEQFF,TGTGCCAGCAGCTTACGTCAATCCATCTACAATGAGCAGTTCTTC,medium-sized,TRBV13,TRBJ2-1,.
CASSLVASGGLDTQYF,TGCGCCAGCAGCTTGGTTGCCAGCGGGGGGTTAGATACGCAGTATTTT,medium-sized,TRBV5-1,TRBJ2-3,TRBD2
CASSRPGFAAFF,TGTGCCAGCAGTAGGCCGGGGTTTGCGGCTTTCTTT,.,TRBV6-5,TRBJ1-1,.
CASSLVLGNKETQYF,TGTGCCAGCAGCTTAGTGCTGGGGAACAAAGAGACCCAGTACTTC,medium-sized,TRBV7-8,TRBJ2-5,.
CASSQGLRVGEKLFF,TGTGCCAGCAGCCAAGGACTCAGGGTCGGTGAAAAACTGTTTTTT,.,TRBV3-1/TRBV3-2,TRBJ1-4,.
CASSVDTFGDLYGYTF,TGTGCCAGCAGCGTGGATACGTTTGGGGACCTCTATGGCTACACCTTC,few,TRBV5-4,TRBJ1-2,.
CASSLGRGYEKLFF,TGTGCCAGCAGCTTGGGCAGGGGGTATGAAAAACTGTTTTTT,.,TRBV5-6,TRBJ1-4,TRBD1
CASSEGGAGDTQYF,TGTGCCAGCAGTGAGGGGGGGGCTGGAGATACGCAGTATTTT,.,TRBV9,TRBJ2-3,.
CASSLERGGGYGYTF,TGTGCCAGCAGCTTGGAACGAGGGGGGGGCTATGGCTACACCTTC,.,TRBV5-6,TRBJ1-2,.
CASSPSGLTASYEQYF,TGCGCCAGCAGCCCTTCCGGACTCACGGCCTCCTACGAGCAGTACTTC,few,TRBV4-1,TRBJ2-7,.
CASSLPTTGGGMNTEAFF,TGTGCCAGCAGCTTACCTACGACAGGGGGCGGGATGAACACTGAAGCTTTCTTT,.,TRBV7-8,TRBJ1-1,TRBD1
CASSETLESVNEQFF,TGTGCCAGCAGTGAGACCCTAGAGTCGGTCAATGAGCAGTTCTTC,.,TRBV6-4,TRBJ2-1,.
CASRPGAGSGTQYF,TGTGCCAGCCGCCCGGGGGCCGGATCGGGTACGCAGTATTTT,.,TRBV27,TRBJ2-3,.
CATSDTGTGPRSRELFF,TGTGCCACCAGTGATACCGGGACAGGACCCAGGTCCCGGGAGCTGTTTTTT,few,TRBV24-1,TRBJ2-2,TRBD1
CASSPGLAGGSLQETQYF,TGTGCCAGCAGCCCTGGACTAGCGGGGGGATCTTTACAAGAGACCCAGTACTTC,.,TRBV7-9,TRBJ2-5,TRBD2
CASSGQGLEGEQFF,TGTGCCAGCAGCGGACAGGGCTTGGAGGGTGAGCAGTTCTTC,medium-sized,TRBV6-5,TRBJ2-1,TRBD1
CASGAIAGGSYEQYF,TGCGCCAGCGGGGCAATAGCGGGGGGCTCCTACGAGCAGTACTTC,.,TRBV5-1,TRBJ2-7,TRBD2
CASSIGDRAGNTEAFF,TGTGCCAGTAGTATAGGAGACAGGGCTGGGAACACTGAAGCTTTCTTT,.,TRBV19,TRBJ1-1,TRBD1
CASSWGSQNTEAFF,TGTGCCAGCAGCTGGGGCAGCCAGAACACTGAAGCTTTCTTT,.,TRBV5-4,TRBJ1-1,.
CASSSEENTEAFF,TGCGCCAGCAGCTCCGAGGAGAACACTGAAGCTTTCTTT,.,TRBV5-1,TRBJ1-1,.
CASLKGGYNEQFF,TGTGCCAGCTTAAAGGGAGGATACAATGAGCAGTTCTTC,medium-sized,TRBV25-1,TRBJ2-1,.
CASSGAPGSMYEQYF,TGTGCCAGCAGCGGGGCCCCGGGGAGTATGTACGAGCAGTACTTC,.,TRBV5-6,TRBJ2-7,.
CASSHGKYEQYF,TGTGCCAGCAGCCACGGCAAATACGAGCAGTACTTC,.,TRBV3-1/TRBV3-2,TRBJ2-7,.
CASSFGAGGTGDEQFF,TGTGCCAGCAGCTTCGGCGCGGGGGGGACTGGGGATGAGCAGTTCTTC,medium-sized,TRBV7-6,TRBJ2-1,TRBD2
CASWGSGSGGELFF,TGTGCCAGCTGGGGATCCGGAAGCGGCGGGGAGCTGTTTTTT,large,TRBV14,TRBJ2-2,.
CASSILGQVNTGELFF,TGTGCCAGTAGTATATTGGGACAGGTTAACACCGGGGAGCTGTTTTTT,.,TRBV19,TRBJ2-2,TRBD1
CASREVSGGHTGELFF,TGCGCCAGCAGGGAGGTTAGCGGGGGACACACCGGGGAGCTGTTTTTT,.,TRBV4-1,TRBJ2-2,TRBD2
CAWRGGGSYEQYF,TGTGCCTGGAGGGGTGGGGGGTCCTACGAGCAGTACTTC,.,TRBV30,TRBJ2-7,.
CASSFPGYEQYF,TGTGCCAGCAGCTTCCCCGGCTACGAGCAGTACTTC,few,TRBV5-8,TRBJ2-7,.
CASSQNWGQGNPEAFF,TGTGCCAGCAGCCAGAACTGGGGACAGGGGAATCCTGAAGCTTTCTTT,.,TRBV14,TRBJ1-1,TRBD1
CASSSVPGLAGGPTYEQYF,TGTGCCAGCAGTTCCGTCCCGGGACTAGCGGGGGGCCCAACCTACGAGCAGTACTTC,.,TRBV27,TRBJ2-7,TRBD2
CAIPSGQGNNEQFF,TGTGCCATCCCAAGCGGACAGGGGAATAACGAGCAGTTCTTC,.,TRBV2,TRBJ2-1,TRBD1
CASSWTGVGDTQYF,TGTGCCAGCAGCTGGACAGGGGTAGGAGATACGCAGTATTTT,.,TRBV11-2,TRBJ2-3,TRBD1